This is a list of T cell receptor beta chains from one sample in a study of blood T cells in healthy people across ages. MiXCR, applied by TCRdb to the 5' RACE reads, yields one record per CDR3 protein. The profile shows 1.4 million or so distinct CDR3 sequences, 35% to 45% of them singletons. The sample was blood. The receptors originated from a woman aged 18-35 years in good health. CDR3s include the opening cysteine and the closing phenylalanine or tryptophan. Fields, in order: D gene, clone size, V gene, J gene, CDR3 protein, CDR3 DNA. D genes are given only for firm matches. Clone size, where shown, is once, few, many, or a class for clones that have expanded.

NA	once	TRBV7-2	TRBJ2-7	CASSLVGIATYEQYF	TGTGCCAGCAGCTTAGTAGGGATAGCGACCTACGAGCAGTACTTC
TRBD2	NA	TRBV20-1	TRBJ2-3	CGARSGGSTDTQYF	TGCGGTGCTAGATCGGGGGGTAGCACAGATACGCAGTATTTT
TRBD1	NA	TRBV13	TRBJ1-2	CASSLGQGFYGYTF	TGTGCCAGCAGTTTGGGACAGGGATTCTATGGCTACACCTTC
NA	few	TRBV9	TRBJ1-1	CASSVDGRMNTEAFF	TGTGCCAGCAGCGTAGATGGGAGGATGAACACTGAAGCTTTCTTT
NA	few	TRBV13	TRBJ2-1	CASSSIYEQFF	TGTGCCAGCAGCTCGATTTATGAGCAGTTCTTC
NA	NA	TRBV11-2	TRBJ1-1	CASRVTQSTEAFF	TGTGCCAGCCGGGTTACCCAATCCACTGAAGCTTTCTTT
TRBD1	NA	TRBV6-1	TRBJ1-2	CASGIETGNYGYTF	TGTGCCAGCGGTATCGAGACAGGGAACTATGGCTACACCTTC
TRBD2	few	TRBV4-3	TRBJ2-1	CASSQDGSGAYNEQFF	TGCGCCAGCAGCCAAGATGGCAGCGGGGCCTACAATGAGCAGTTCTTC
NA	many	TRBV2	TRBJ1-5	CASSQQGLGNQPQHF	TGTGCCAGCAGCCAACAGGGATTGGGCAATCAGCCCCAGCATTTT
TRBD2	NA	TRBV28	TRBJ2-7	CASSSEREGAYEQYF	TGTGCCAGTAGTTCAGAGCGGGAGGGAGCCTACGAGCAGTACTTC
NA	NA	TRBV11-2	TRBJ1-5	CASSLYQRQPQHF	TGTGCCAGCAGCTTATACCAGCGTCAGCCCCAGCATTTT
TRBD2	few	TRBV27	TRBJ2-3	CASLSREGPLADTQYF	TGTGCCAGCCTCTCCCGGGAGGGCCCTCTGGCAGATACGCAGTATTTT
NA	NA	TRBV5-5	TRBJ1-2	CASRGSQGDGYTF	TGTGCCAGCAGAGGCTCCCAGGGCGATGGCTACACCTTC
NA	once	TRBV20-1	TRBJ1-5	CGARGGTRGQPQHF	TGCGGTGCTAGAGGCGGGACTAGGGGCCAGCCCCAGCATTTT
TRBD1	NA	TRBV6-5	TRBJ2-1	CASSYWTGVEQFF	TGTGCCAGCAGTTACTGGACAGGGGTTGAGCAGTTCTTC
TRBD1	NA	TRBV4-3	TRBJ2-3	CASSQENRGTDTQYF	TGCGCCAGCAGCCAAGAAAACAGGGGGACAGATACGCAGTATTTT
NA	few	TRBV30	TRBJ1-5	CAWSSQGIGVSPQHF	TGTGCCTGGAGTAGCCAGGGAATCGGGGTTTCGCCCCAGCATTTT
NA	few	TRBV24-1	TRBJ2-3	CATSGHLTDTQYF	TGTGCCACCTCGGGACACCTCACAGATACGCAGTATTTT
NA	NA	TRBV27	TRBJ1-4	CASSGSENEKLFF	TGTGCCAGCAGCGGGTCAGAAAATGAAAAACTGTTTTTT
NA	NA	TRBV24-1	TRBJ2-3	CATSEGDTDTQYF	TGTGCCACCAGTGAGGGGGACACAGATACGCAGTATTTT
NA	NA	TRBV12-3/TRBV12-4	TRBJ2-7	CASNNGAGYYEQYF	TGTGCCAGCAACAACGGGGCAGGTTATTACGAGCAGTACTTC
NA	few	TRBV9	TRBJ1-2	CASSTYNYGYTF	TGTGCCAGCAGCACGTATAACTATGGCTACACCTTC
TRBD2	few	TRBV29-1	TRBJ2-7	CSVSQRLAYEQYF	TGCAGCGTTTCCCAGAGACTAGCGTACGAGCAGTACTTC
TRBD2	NA	TRBV7-8	TRBJ2-1	CASAGGVSSYNEQFF	TGTGCCAGCGCTGGGGGGGTAAGCTCCTACAATGAGCAGTTCTTC
TRBD2	NA	TRBV29-1	TRBJ2-3	CSVDSLAGKTDTQYF	TGCAGCGTTGACTCCCTAGCGGGGAAAACAGATACGCAGTATTTT
NA	few	TRBV11-2	TRBJ2-7	CASSSQQSSYEQYF	TGTGCCAGCAGCTCTCAACAAAGCTCCTACGAGCAGTACTTC
NA	once	TRBV11-1	TRBJ2-3	CASSFRSSITDTQYF	TGTGCCAGCAGCTTTAGATCGAGCATCACAGATACGCAGTATTTT
TRBD2	NA	TRBV5-6	TRBJ2-5	CASSLVTSDQETQYF	TGTGCCAGCAGCTTGGTCACTAGCGACCAAGAGACCCAGTACTTC
NA	once	TRBV6-1	TRBJ1-2	CASSARGERYGYTF	TGTGCCAGCAGTGCGAGGGGAGAACGTTATGGCTACACCTTC
NA	NA	TRBV4-1	TRBJ2-7	CASSQDYKSPYEQYF	TGCGCCAGCAGCCAAGACTATAAGTCCCCCTACGAGCAGTACTTC
NA	once	TRBV20-1	TRBJ2-7	CSARGGKLSYNEQYF	TGCAGTGCTAGAGGAGGGAAGTTATCCTACAATGAGCAGTACTTC
NA	NA	TRBV6-6	TRBJ2-7	CASSYEASYEQYF	TGTGCTAGCAGTTACGAAGCGAGCTACGAGCAGTACTTC
NA	NA	TRBV25-1	TRBJ1-5	CASGEQYGNQPQHF	TGTGCCAGCGGTGAACAATATGGCAATCAGCCCCAGCATTTT
NA	NA	TRBV20-1	TRBJ1-5	CSARLRDSNQPQHF	TGCAGTGCTAGACTCCGGGACAGCAATCAGCCCCAGCATTTT
NA	few	TRBV21-1	TRBJ2-7	CASSTRTSGRIHEQYF	TGTGCCAGCAGCACTAGGACTAGCGGGAGGATCCACGAGCAGTACTTC
TRBD1	NA	TRBV12-3/TRBV12-4	TRBJ1-1	CASSFNRGLAEAFF	TGTGCCAGCAGTTTCAACAGGGGGCTCGCTGAAGCTTTCTTT